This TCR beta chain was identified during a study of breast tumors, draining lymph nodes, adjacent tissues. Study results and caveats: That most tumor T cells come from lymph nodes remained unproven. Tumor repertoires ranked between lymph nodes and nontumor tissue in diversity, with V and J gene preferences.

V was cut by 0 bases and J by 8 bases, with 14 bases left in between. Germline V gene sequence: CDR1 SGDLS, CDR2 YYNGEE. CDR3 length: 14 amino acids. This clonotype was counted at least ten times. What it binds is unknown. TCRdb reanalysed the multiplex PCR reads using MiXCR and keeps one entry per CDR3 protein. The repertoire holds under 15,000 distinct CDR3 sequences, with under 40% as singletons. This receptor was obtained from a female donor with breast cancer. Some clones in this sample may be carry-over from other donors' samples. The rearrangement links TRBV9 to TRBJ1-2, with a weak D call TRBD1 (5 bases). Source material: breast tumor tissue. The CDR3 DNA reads TGTGCCAGCAGCGTAGAAGGGGATCCCCGGGGCTACACCTTC. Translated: CASSVEGDPRGYTF.